Listed below are T cell receptor beta chains from one sample, sequenced in a study of shared clonotypes between healthy human individuals. Profiled with immunoSEQ multiplex PCR; TCRdb holds only in-frame clones, not every one. The table includes around 1.6 million clones, approximately 98% detected once. The source material was naive CD4+ T cells sorted from blood. Receptor source: a man younger than 45 in good health. CDR3s include the opening cysteine and the closing phenylalanine or tryptophan. A D gene is named only where the DNA matches it firmly. Clone size is not always given. Where it is, it says once, few, many or a class for expanded clones.

D gene	J gene	clone size	V gene	CDR3 protein	CDR3 DNA
TRBD1	TRBJ1-1	.	TRBV27	CASSYLSGTGEGAFF	TGTGCCAGCAGTTACCTCTCCGGGACAGGGGAGGGAGCTTTCTTT
.	TRBJ2-7	.	TRBV12-5	CASGLVPKAF	TGTGCTAGTGGTTTGGTCCCTAAAGCCTTC
.	TRBJ1-5	.	TRBV4-3	CASSQDGTSRPQHF	TGCGCCAGCAGCCAAGATGGGACCAGTAGGCCCCAGCATTTT
.	TRBJ2-5	.	TRBV19	CASSKTGLRETQYF	TGTGCCAGTAGTAAAACAGGGCTCCGAGAGACCCAGTACTTC
TRBD2	TRBJ2-1	.	TRBV18	CASTGLAGVVEQFF	TGTGCCAGCACGGGACTAGCGGGAGTTGTTGAGCAGTTCTTC
TRBD2	TRBJ2-1	.	TRBV15	CATSRRTSGIDEQFF	TGTGCCACCAGCAGGAGGACTAGCGGGATCGATGAGCAGTTCTTC
TRBD2	TRBJ2-7	.	TRBV7-9	CASTVGLAGGLDEQYF	TGTGCCAGCACCGTGGGACTAGCGGGAGGTCTAGACGAGCAGTACTTC
.	TRBJ2-7	once	TRBV4-1	CASSQDSGEQYF	TGCGCCAGCAGCCAAGACAGCGGGGAGCAGTACTTC
.	TRBJ2-3	.	TRBV28	CASRKPSRPTDTQYF	TGTGCCAGCAGGAAACCATCGCGCCCCACAGATACGCAGTATTTT
.	TRBJ2-3	.	TRBV2	CASSEFLSTDTQYF	TGTGCCAGCAGTGAATTTTTAAGCACAGATACGCAGTATTTT
.	TRBJ1-3	.	TRBV7-2	CASSLGLSGNTIYF	TGTGCCAGCAGCTTAGGGCTCTCTGGAAACACCATATATTTT
TRBD2	TRBJ2-5	.	TRBV7-3	CASSGRARGETQYF	TGTGCCAGCAGCGGGAGGGCCCGAGGAGAGACCCAGTACTTC
TRBD2	TRBJ2-3	.	TRBV18	CASSLASGGTDTQYF	TGTGCCAGCTCACTCGCTAGCGGGGGTACAGATACGCAGTATTTT
.	TRBJ2-7	.	TRBV6-5	CASRRDTTYEQYF	TGTGCCAGCAGACGTGACACCACCTACGAGCAGTACTTC
.	TRBJ1-1	once	TRBV11-3	CASSLGGLNTEAFF	TGTGCCAGCAGCTTAGGGGGCTTGAACACTGAAGCTTTCTTT
.	TRBJ2-7	.	TRBV5-1	CASSLPGGTPPREQYF	TGCGCCAGCAGCTTACCGGGCGGGACACCTCCGAGGGAGCAGTACTTC
TRBD1	TRBJ1-2	.	TRBV15	CATSRDRQGNGYTF	TGTGCCACCAGCAGAGATCGACAGGGGAATGGCTACACCTTC
.	TRBJ2-1	once	TRBV14	CASSQLPGLSSYNEQFF	TGTGCCAGCAGCCAATTACCGGGACTTAGCTCCTACAATGAGCAGTTCTTC
.	TRBJ2-5	.	TRBV7-9	CASSFLVARQETQYF	TGTGCCAGCAGCTTTTTAGTCGCACGGCAAGAGACCCAGTACTTC
.	TRBJ2-5	.	TRBV5-1	CASSLEGLETQYF	TGCGCCAGCAGCTTGGAGGGGTTGGAGACCCAGTACTTC